This T cell receptor (beta chain) was identified in a study of cytomegalovirus exposure and HLA in healthy donors. The CDR3 covers 15 residues. V dropped 1 base and J dropped 5; count of bases not matched to a gene: 6. In germline, CDR1 is SGHNT, CDR2 YYREEE (reference sequence). Comments on this clone: This same CDR3 is encoded by further DNA sequences in the sample.

The PCR made use of 60 Vbeta and 13 Jbeta primers. Assay used: immunoSEQ multiplex PCR; TCRdb lists only in-frame clones, some missing. This sample has roughly 98,000 clones, with less than 80% found just once. The chain uses TRBV5-4 and TRBJ2-5; 9 nucleotides align to TRBD2. This receptor was obtained from a middle-aged man in good health and CMV-seronegative. Sequencing input: PBMCs. CDR3 bases: TGTGCCAGCAGCTTGAATAGCGGGGGATCGGAGACCCAGTACTTC. This gives the protein CASSLNSGGSETQYF.